This T cell receptor (beta chain) was recorded in a study of T cell repertoires in cytomegalovirus infection. Study summary: An indication of both CMV infection and matching HLA type came from public TCR beta signatures.

In TCRdb, the reads were re-called with MiXCR into one record per CDR3 protein. The sample carries approximately 390,000 distinct CDR3 sequences, roughly 34% recorded once. Study-wide findings and caveats: Summed frequency of shared TCR beta families picked out CMV carriers who also had the relevant HLA. CMV-specific HLA-C-restricted TCR beta clonotypes dominated the ex vivo response.

This CDR3 has 15 amino acids. The V segment lost 3 bases and the J segment 1 base; nucleotides outside the gene matches: 3. Germline-derived CDR1 and CDR2 are SGHAT and FQNNGV. A note on this clonotype: The antigen remains undetermined.

This receptor was taken from a human donor in good health (CMV status not recorded). Some clones in this sample may be carry-over from other donors' samples. The specimen was cultured PBMCs, collected from culture after CMV antigen stimulation. The chain couples TRBV11-2 to TRBJ2-5, with 9 bases matching TRBD2. The DNA of the CDR3 is TGTGCCAGCAGCTTGAGCGGGAGGACCCAAGAGACCCAGTACTTC. Residues: CASSLSGRTQETQYF.